This T cell receptor beta chain was observed in a study of OX40 agonist ivuxolimab in advanced cancers. V lost 7 bases and J 1 base, leaving 10 bases between the germline ends. Germline CDR1 and CDR2: SEHNR and FQNEAQ (reference sequence). This CDR3 spans 13 amino acids. TCRdb's copy holds only in-frame clones and misses some; the assay was immunoSEQ multiplex PCR. The sample has 55,000 to 70,000 clones, roughly 83% seen once. The TCR originated in an adult with an advanced solid tumor such as melanoma, head and neck, liver or kidney cancer. This material consisted of CD4+ or CD8+ T cells sorted from blood, taken in a trial of the OX40 agonist ivuxolimab. This sequence joins TRBV7-9 and TRBJ1-1; unclear D gene. The CDR3: CASTTKGNTEAFF. CDR3 DNA sequence: TGTGCCAGCACCACGAAGGGGAACACTGAAGCTTTCTTT.